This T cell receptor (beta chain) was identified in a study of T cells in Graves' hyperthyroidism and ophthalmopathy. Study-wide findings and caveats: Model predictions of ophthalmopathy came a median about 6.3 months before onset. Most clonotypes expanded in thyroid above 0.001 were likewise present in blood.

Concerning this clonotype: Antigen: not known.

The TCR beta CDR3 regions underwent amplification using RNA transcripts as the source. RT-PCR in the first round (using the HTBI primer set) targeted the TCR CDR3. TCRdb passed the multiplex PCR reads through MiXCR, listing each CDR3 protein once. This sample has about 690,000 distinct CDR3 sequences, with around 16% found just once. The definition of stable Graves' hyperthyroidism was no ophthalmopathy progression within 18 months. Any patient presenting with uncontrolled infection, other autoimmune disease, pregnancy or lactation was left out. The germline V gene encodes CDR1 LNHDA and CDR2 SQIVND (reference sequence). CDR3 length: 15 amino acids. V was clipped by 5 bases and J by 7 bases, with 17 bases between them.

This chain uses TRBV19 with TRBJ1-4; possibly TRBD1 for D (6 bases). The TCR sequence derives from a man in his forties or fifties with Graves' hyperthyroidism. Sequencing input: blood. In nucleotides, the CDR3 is TGTGCCAGTAGTGCCACGGGGGCGCTTGTTGAAAAACTGTTTTTT. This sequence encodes CASSATGALVEKLFF.